This T cell receptor (beta chain) was observed in a study of T cell changes during pregnancy in multiple sclerosis (dated by TCRdb to between 2018 and 2021). General notes on the study: Changes in the T cell repertoire over the course of pregnancy were examined in this study in women with multiple sclerosis.

The CDR3 starts with the cysteine, ends with the phenylalanine, and has 16 residues. The read is trimmed to its CDR3 DNA, 48 bases read in frame from base 1. CDR1 and CDR2, looked up from the germline V gene, are KGHSH and LQKENI. V drops 4 bases and J drops 7 bases, leaving 19 bases in between. Libraries were built with the immunoSEQ multiplex PCR assay. The source is immuneACCESS, and TCRdb retained only in-frame sequences with V and J called. Part of the clones is not carried over; for the studies checked, unresolved V genes explain less than half of this, and the remainder is unexplained. This sample lists some 80,000 clones; about 94% were detected once. The ten largest account for 2% to 3% of the sample. Only one count was recorded for this clone. The antigen it recognizes is unknown. It has no much larger one-base neighbor in the sample; base qualities were not kept.

The chain uses TRBV18 and TRBJ1-4; 5 matching bases give a weak D call of TRBD1. This TCR was recovered from a female donor with multiple sclerosis, enrolled in a pregnancy study. The sample was peripheral blood, taken in the third trimester of pregnancy. Read as DNA, the sequence is TGTGCCAGCTCACTAAAGGGGCAGGGCTTGAGTGAAAAACTGTTTTTT. Its protein product is CASSLKGQGLSEKLFF.